This record concerns one T cell receptor beta chain sequence. The source of the sample is a study of blood T cells in healthy people across ages. A second PCR of about 6 to 12 cycles used a sample-barcoded 5' primer and a J-beta primer mix. TCRdb reprocessed the 5' RACE reads with MiXCR, giving one entry per CDR3 protein. The sample records hundreds of thousands of distinct CDR3 sequences, about 48% being singletons. Trimming stripped 1 base from V and 4 bases from J, with 5 bases between. CDR3 length: 13 residues. The V gene's germline CDR1 is LGHNA and CDR2 YNFKEQ. The TCR was taken from a man aged 30 to 39 in good health. Specimen: blood. The chain combines TRBV4-2 with TRBJ1-3; the D is unclear. The CDR3 loop is CASSQVAGNTIYF. CDR3 bases: TGTGCCAGCAGCCAAGTGGCAGGAAACACCATATATTTT.